Each of the 28 T cell receptor beta chains below was sequenced from the same sample in a study of blood T cell repertoires in COVID-19 (dated by TCRdb to about 2020). The method was the immunoSEQ multiplex PCR assay. Imported from immuneACCESS, the table was reduced by TCRdb to in-frame sequences with V and J called. These copies leave out some clones; in studies compared against another copy, an unresolved V gene accounts for under half, and the cause of the remainder is not known. Here the sample has 55,000 to 85,000 clones; around 86% occur a single time. Approximately 11% of the sample lies in the top ten. Sequenced input: peripheral blood. These receptors all stem from a woman aged 18-29 years with acute or convalescent COVID-19.

The genes are TRBV7-9 and TRBJ2-7; D not resolved. The V end lost 1 base, the J end lost 4 bases, and 5 bases lay between the germline ends. The CDR3 covers 12 residues. From germline, CDR1 is SEHNR and CDR2 FQNEAQ (reference sequence). As DNA, the CDR3 is TGTGCCAGCAGCTTAGGAGCATACGAGCAGTACTTC. It is translated as CASSLGAYEQYF.

The rearrangement links TRBV29-1 to TRBJ2-3; D is ambiguous. The germline CDR1 and CDR2 sequences are SQVTM and ANQGSEA. Between the trimmed V and J ends, which lost 0 bases and 9 bases, there was a span of 13 bases. The CDR3 spans 13 residues. CDR3 sequence (DNA): TGCAGCGTTGAAGATCTTCAACAGTACACGCAGTATTTT. Translation: CSVEDLQQYTQYF.

The chain combines TRBV5-1 with TRBJ2-7; 9 bases match TRBD2. The germline gives CDR1 SGHRS, CDR2 YFSETQ. Trimming took 0 bases from V and 3 from J; bases not matched to a gene: 13. This CDR3 is built from 18 residues. The CDR3 nucleotides are TGCGCCAGCAGCTTGGCAGCTAGCGGGGCTTCGCTCGTCTACGAGCAGTACTTC. It translates to CASSLAASGASLVYEQYF.

The CDR3 DNA reads TGTGCCATCAGCGAAGGACAGGGAAGAGATACGCAGTATTTT. Its translation: CAISEGQGRDTQYF. The rearrangement joins TRBV10-3 to TRBJ2-3; 8 positions match TRBD1. The CDR3 extends over 14 amino acids. The ends lost 6 bases at V and 5 bases at J; junction bases unmatched: 7. Germline loops: CDR1 ENHRY, CDR2 SYGVKD.

V usage is TRBV12-3 or TRBV12-4 and J usage is TRBJ2-7, with D possibly TRBD1 on 6 matching bases. V dropped 6 bases and J dropped 9 bases, with 18 bases sitting between them. This CDR3 spans 13 amino acids. Here the CDR3 DNA reads TGTGCCAGCAGGACCGGGCTGACAGGCTCGCAGTACTTC. The encoded protein is CASRTGLTGSQYF.

This chain joins TRBV7-2 and TRBJ1-2; 10 nucleotides line up with TRBD1. Germline assignment: CDR1 SGHTA and CDR2 FQGNSA. The V segment lost 4 bases and the J segment 5 bases; nucleotides outside the gene matches: 13. The CDR3 length is 17 residues. CDR3 nucleotides: TGTGCCAGCAGCTCGCGAGACAGGGGGCGCCGAGATTATGGCTACACCTTC. It yields the protein CASSSRDRGRRDYGYTF.

The chain has TRBV5-6 and TRBJ1-1; D possibly corresponds to TRBD1 (5 bases). This CDR3 has 13 residues. Germline V gene sequence: CDR1 SGHDT, CDR2 YYEEEE. V was shortened by 4 bases and J by 5 bases, with 12 bases between the two germline ends. In DNA form, the CDR3 reads TGTGCCAGCAGCGCCGCAGGGTCTACTGAAGCTTTCTTT. Its translation: CASSAAGSTEAFF.

The gene calls are TRBV18 and TRBJ1-4, with 7 bases that match TRBD1. Trimming took 3 bases from V and 5 from J; bases not matched to a gene: 3. The germline CDR1 and CDR2 sequences are KGHSH and LQKENI. The CDR3 contains 14 residues. This chain's CDR3 is CASSPGRGNEKLFF. For the CDR3, the DNA is TGTGCCAGCTCACCGGGCAGGGGGAATGAAAAACTGTTTTTT.

The table lists this clone with a few counts. V is TRBV19 and J is TRBJ2-1; TRBD2 matches at 14 bases. V lost 5 bases and J lost 9; bases outside the gene matches: 12. Germline V gives CDR1 LNHDA, CDR2 SQIVND (reference sequence). This CDR3 has 17 amino acids. This chain's CDR3 is CASSAGTSGSRAGEQFF. The CDR3 coding sequence is TGTGCCAGTAGTGCAGGGACTAGCGGGAGTCGGGCCGGTGAGCAGTTCTTC.

This chain uses TRBV18 with TRBJ2-5; 7 positions agree with TRBD1. V shed 2 bases and J 2 bases; nucleotides not matched to a gene: 8. This CDR3 contains 16 residues. Looked up from germline, CDR1 is KGHSH and CDR2 is LQKENI. The CDR3 bases are TGTGCCAGCTCACCAATTTTGGGACAGTCACAAGAGACCCAGTACTTC. This translates into CASSPILGQSQETQYF. The whole variable domain, filled in from reference TRBV18 and TRBJ2-5, reads NAGVMQNPRHLVRRRGQEARLRCSPMKGHSHVYWYRQLPEEGLKFMVYLQKENIIDESGMPKERFSAEFPKEGPSILRIQQVVRGDSAAYFCASSPILGQSQETQYFGPGTRLLVL.

This sequence joins TRBV19 and TRBJ1-1; D might be TRBD1 (6 bases). The CDR3 is 16 residues long. CDR1 and CDR2 from the germline V gene are LNHDA and SQIVND (reference sequence). Trimming cost V 6 bases and J 2 bases, with 19 bases left between them. In nucleotides, the CDR3 is TGTGCCAGTAGCACAACTAACAGGGTAGGAAACACTGAAGCTTTCTTT. Protein product: CASSTTNRVGNTEAFF.

V is TRBV9 and J is TRBJ2-1, with 10 bases fitting TRBD2. Trimming cost V 1 base and J 4 bases; bases outside gene matches: 5. The CDR3 runs to 16 residues. CDR1 is SGDLS, CDR2 YYNGEE, per germline. CDR3 amino acids: CASSVTSGGAYNEQFF. DNA for the CDR3: TGTGCCAGCAGCGTAACAAGCGGGGGGGCGTACAATGAGCAGTTCTTC.

This clone has more than one count but fewer than ten. The chain recombines TRBV6-4 with TRBJ1-3; a possible D gene is TRBD1 (5 bases). The V end lost 6 bases, the J end lost 4 bases, and 16 bases lay between the germline ends. This CDR3 has 15 amino acids. CDR1 and CDR2 (germline): MRHNA, SNTAGT. CDR3: CASRLFPGFGNTIYF. CDR3 nucleotides: TGTGCCAGCAGACTTTTTCCAGGGTTCGGAAACACCATATATTTT.

The V and J genes are TRBV23-1 and TRBJ1-2, with 7 nucleotides matching TRBD1. TRBV23-1 is placed among ORFs of uncertain function. Losses at the gene ends were 7 bases for V and 4 bases for J; bases not matched to a gene: 6. CDR3 length: 13 residues. DNA of the CDR3: TGCGCCAGCAACACGGGACAGCTCTATGGCTACACCTTC. Residues: CASNTGQLYGYTF.

This clone came up once. The chain couples TRBV5-1 to TRBJ2-3, with D perhaps matching TRBD1 (5 bases). CDR3 length: 14 amino acids. V gave up 3 bases and J gave up 3 bases, with 11 bases separating them. Per the germline V gene, CDR1 is SGHRS and CDR2 is YFSETQ. CDR3 nucleotides: TGCGCCAGCAGCTACAGGATAGGGACAGATACGCAGTATTTT. This encodes CASSYRIGTDTQYF. Full variable domain (outside the CDR3, taken from reference TRBV5-1 and TRBJ2-3): KAGVTQTPRYLIKTRGQQVTLSCSPISGHRSVSWYQQTPGQGLQFLFEYFSETQRNKGNFPGRFSGRQFSNSRSEMNVSTLELGDSALYLCASSYRIGTDTQYFGPGTRLTVL.

V gene TRBV30 combines with J gene TRBJ2-3; D gene uncertain. Trimming shortened V by 3 bases and J by 4 bases, and 11 bases separated the two germline ends. There are 13 residues in the CDR3. CDR1 is GTSNPN and CDR2 is SVGIG in the germline V gene (reference sequence). The CDR3 DNA reads as TGTGCCTGGAGAACGACAATTTCAGATACGCAGTATTTT. Its translation is CAWRTTISDTQYF.

V usage is TRBV11-2 and J usage is TRBJ1-1; TRBD1 might be the D (5 bases). The CDR3 has 13 amino acids. Germline CDR1 reads SGHAT; CDR2 reads FQNNGV. The germline V and J ends were trimmed by 0 bases and 10 bases, with 12 bases remaining between them. DNA of the CDR3: TGTGCCAGCAGCTTAGAGGGGCCGACGAGAGCTTTCTTT. It encodes CASSLEGPTRAFF.

V usage is TRBV21-1 and J usage is TRBJ1-1; no DNA check was done on the table's D call, TRBD1. TRBV21-1 is given as a pseudogene. The CDR3 is 16 residues long. The CDR3 DNA is TGTGCCAGCAGCAACACTGGGACAGTTGCGACCACTGAAGCTTTCTTT. As protein: CASSNTGTVATTEAFF.

The chain combines TRBV15 with TRBJ2-7, with TRBD2 as a possible D gene (6 bases). This CDR3 comprises 14 residues. CDR1 LNHNV and CDR2 YYDKDF come from the germline V gene (reference sequence). V was trimmed by 5 bases and J by 0 bases, leaving 11 bases between them. The CDR3 region has the DNA TGTGCCACCAGCGTGGGACTCCTCTCCTACGAGCAGTACTTC. Amino acids: CATSVGLLSYEQYF.

The gene calls are TRBV6-5 and TRBJ2-7; 8 nucleotides align to TRBD1. Germline V gene sequence: CDR1 MNHEY, CDR2 SVGAGI. With V trimmed by 6 bases and J by 5 bases, 12 bases remained unmatched. The CDR3 extends over 15 amino acids. CDR3 nucleotide sequence: TGTGCCAGCAGCCGGTCAGACAGGGGCTTGAACGAGCAGTACTTC. Translating gives CASSRSDRGLNEQYF.

The chain couples TRBV11-2 to TRBJ2-2; D not resolved. Trimming took 0 bases from V and 7 from J, leaving 6 bases between them. Per the germline V gene, CDR1 is SGHAT and CDR2 is FQNNGV. CDR3 length equals 13 residues. DNA for the CDR3: TGTGCCAGCAGCTTAGAAACGGGCGGGGAGCTGTTTTTT. Its protein product is CASSLETGGELFF.

The chain links TRBV23-1 to TRBJ1-5; the D gene is possibly TRBD1 (6 bases). TRBV23-1 is an ORF, and what it does is uncertain. The CDR3 runs 17 residues. Trimming pared 0 bases from V and 1 base from J, leaving 13 bases between. The CDR3 spells CASSQSSPRGSNQPQHF. CDR3 nucleotide sequence: TGCGCCAGCAGTCAATCGTCCCCCAGGGGAAGCAATCAGCCCCAGCATTTT.

The chain recombines TRBV5-1 with TRBJ2-4; the D gene is possibly TRBD2 (7 bases). The CDR3 extends over 14 amino acids. The germline V gene encodes CDR1 SGHRS and CDR2 YFSETQ. Trimming shortened V by 4 bases and J by 7 bases, and 15 bases separated the two germline ends. The CDR3 loop reads CASSPGLGGNIQYF. The CDR3 DNA follows: TGCGCCAGCAGCCCCGGACTAGGGGGGAACATTCAGTACTTC.

This sequence joins TRBV4-2 and TRBJ1-5; no clear D gene. V dropped 2 bases and J dropped 2 bases, with 10 bases sitting between them. This CDR3 has 15 amino acids. Looked up from germline, CDR1 is LGHNA and CDR2 is YNFKEQ. The CDR3 sequence: CASSQHDTGNQPQHF. In nucleotides, the CDR3 is TGTGCCAGCAGCCAACATGACACGGGCAATCAGCCCCAGCATTTT.

The chain is built from TRBV12-3 or TRBV12-4 and TRBJ2-1; D gene uncertain. V lost 5 bases, J lost 0 bases, and 5 bases lay in between. This CDR3 has 13 amino acids. The CDR3 DNA reads as TGTGCCAGCAGTCACGGCTCCTACAATGAGCAGTTCTTC. This encodes CASSHGSYNEQFF.

The gene calls are TRBV15 and TRBJ1-3; 9 positions agree with TRBD1. The trim removed 6 bases at V and 1 base at J, leaving 7 bases unmatched. The CDR3 extends over 16 amino acids. From germline, CDR1 is LNHNV and CDR2 YYDKDF (reference sequence). This CDR3 is CATRDRDRDSGNTIYF. The DNA of the CDR3 is TGTGCCACCAGGGACCGGGACAGGGATTCTGGAAACACCATATATTTT.

This chain links TRBV2 with TRBJ1-4; possibly TRBD1 for D (6 bases). CDR1 is SNHLY and CDR2 is FYNNEI in the germline V gene. This CDR3 has 14 amino acids. Trimming removed 4 bases at V and 5 bases at J, with 11 bases between. CDR3 bases: TGTGCCAGCAGTGGGACAGCACAGAATGAAAAACTGTTTTTT. Amino acid sequence: CASSGTAQNEKLFF.

The chain couples TRBV29-1 to TRBJ1-1, with TRBD1 matching over 8 bases. V trimming: 4 bases; J trimming: 6 bases; junction bases outside the gene matches: 4. This CDR3 region has 12 residues. Germline-derived CDR1 and CDR2 are SQVTM and ANQGSEA. This CDR3 is CSVGQGIAEAFF. CDR3 bases: TGCAGCGTTGGACAGGGGATCGCTGAAGCTTTCTTT.